The 26 T cell receptor beta chains presented below share a single source sample, sequenced in a study of metastatic and nonmetastatic thyroid tumors. TCRdb called clones again from the PCR reads with MiXCR. This table has under 20,000 clones, roughly 15% appearing once. All patients were untreated before thyroid surgery. The source material was blood. These TCRs come from a male donor with papillary thyroid cancer or a benign thyroid nodule (not recorded which). Some clones in this sample may be carry-over from other donors' samples.

This clone came up a few times. The CDR3 here is CASSYETGRISRTEAFF. The CDR3 DNA is TGTGCCAGCAGTTATGAAACAGGGAGGATAAGTCGCACTGAAGCTTTCTTT. J is TRBJ1-1 and V is TRBV6-9; a weak D match, TRBD1 (6 bases). CDR1 is MNHGY and CDR2 is SVAAGI in the germline V gene. This CDR3 comprises 17 residues. Trimming pared 2 bases from V and 4 bases from J, leaving 20 bases between.

This clone was seen many times. This chain connects TRBV7-3 to TRBJ2-2; D is tentatively TRBD1 or TRBD2 (5 bases each). This CDR3 is 15 amino acids long. Germline CDR1 is SGHTA and CDR2 is FQGTGA. Trimming removed 2 bases from V and 4 bases from J, with 11 bases in between. The CDR3 protein is CASSLSGPGTGELFF. DNA of the CDR3: TGTGCCAGCAGCTTATCGGGACCGGGCACCGGGGAGCTGTTTTTT.

The chain recombines TRBV20-1 with TRBJ2-7, with TRBD1 as a possible D gene (6 bases). CDR3 length: 13 residues. The germline V gene has CDR1 DFQATT and CDR2 SNEGSKA (reference sequence). The V gene lost 5 bases and the J gene lost 2 bases, with 13 bases spanning the gap. For the CDR3, the DNA is TGCAGTGCTTGCAGGGGACAAGCCTACGAGCAGTACTTC. This translates into CSACRGQAYEQYF.

The chain is built from TRBV20-1 and TRBJ2-7; 14 bases map to TRBD2. This CDR3 has 19 amino acids. Per the germline V gene, CDR1 is DFQATT and CDR2 is SNEGSKA (reference sequence). The V and J ends lost 1 base and 3 bases, in that order; junction bases with no gene match: 14. This CDR3 reads CSARVSPTSGRATVYEQYF. In DNA form, the CDR3 reads TGCAGTGCTAGAGTTTCCCCGACTAGCGGGAGGGCCACGGTCTACGAGCAGTACTTC.

This clone was counted at least ten times. The chain carries TRBV12-5 and TRBJ2-1; TRBD1 aligns across 7 bases. Germline loops: CDR1 LGHNT, CDR2 FRNRAP. Trimming removed 4 bases from V and 0 bases from J; junction bases left unmatched: 6. This CDR3 comprises 16 residues. CDR3 DNA sequence: TGTGCTAGTGGTTCAAGACAGGGTAGCTCCTACAATGAGCAGTTCTTC. Its translation: CASGSRQGSSYNEQFF.

This clone showed up many times. The chain carries TRBV12-3 or TRBV12-4 and TRBJ2-1; unclear D gene. The V and J ends lost 5 bases and 8 bases respectively, with 13 bases between them. The CDR3 is 13 amino acids. DNA for the CDR3: TGTGCCAGCAGTCCCGGTGGGTTCTATGAGCAGTTCTTC. Its translation: CASSPGGFYEQFF.

This clone came up many times. This chain connects TRBV25-1 to TRBJ1-1; 7 positions match TRBD1. The V segment lost 7 bases and the J segment 3 bases; nucleotides outside the gene matches: 11. Looked up from germline, CDR1 is MGHDK and CDR2 is SYGVNS. The length of the CDR3 is 15 residues. CDR3: CASKSDEGADTEAFF. CDR3 in DNA: TGTGCCAGCAAATCGGATGAGGGGGCAGACACTGAAGCTTTCTTT.

This clone was detected a few times. V gene TRBV11-1 combines with J gene TRBJ2-1, with 7 bases aligning to TRBD2. V dropped 4 bases and J dropped 1; count of bases not matched to a gene: 7. The V gene's germline CDR1 is SGHAT and CDR2 FQDESV (reference sequence). CDR3 length: 16 residues. CDR3 loop: CASSSTSLRSYNEQFF. The CDR3 DNA sequence: TGTGCCAGCAGCTCGACTAGCCTTAGATCCTACAATGAGCAGTTCTTC.

This clone was observed many times. A clone one base away is much larger, so this may be a read error. The same CDR3 is also encoded by other DNA sequences in this sample. The gene calls are TRBV28 and TRBJ2-3, with D perhaps matching TRBD1 or TRBD2 (5 bases each). Germline lookup yields CDR1 MDHEN and CDR2 SYDVKM. Trimming cost V 3 bases and J 1 base, with 23 bases left between them. The CDR3 consists of 19 residues. The chain's CDR3 is CASSLYSRWGSPGTDTQYF. CDR3 DNA: TGTGCCAGCAGTTTGTACTCCAGGTGGGGGTCCCCAGGCACAGATACGCAGTATTTT.

This clone was seen ten or more times. The V and J genes are TRBV27 and TRBJ2-3; 7 bases fit TRBD2. CDR3 length: 14 residues. From germline, CDR1 is MNHEY and CDR2 SMNVEV (reference sequence). V was pared by 4 bases and J by 6 bases, with 7 bases of the junction left unmatched. CDR3 bases: TGTGCCAGCAGTTCCCTAGTCGGGAGGGATACGCAGTATTTT. This encodes CASSSLVGRDTQYF.

This clone was counted ten times or more. A read error may explain this, as a much larger clone is one base away. CDR3 sequence: CATSDPRTRGADVLTF. CDR3 DNA sequence: TGTGCCACCAGTGACCCTAGGACTAGAGGGGCCGACGTCCTGACTTTC. V gene TRBV24-1 combines with J gene TRBJ2-6, with TRBD2 identical over 7 bases. Germline CDR1 reads KGHDR; CDR2 reads SFDVKD. This CDR3 is built from 16 residues.

This clone is medium-sized (0.01 to 0.1%) in the sample. The V and J genes are TRBV11-2 and TRBJ2-7; 11 nucleotides align to TRBD2. The CDR3 consists of 17 residues. The trim removed 1 base at V and 2 bases at J, leaving 7 bases unmatched. Looked up from germline, CDR1 is SGHAT and CDR2 is FQNNGV. CDR3 bases: TGTGCCAGCAGCTTAGTCTTAACTAGCGGGAGAACCTACGAGCAGTACTTC. Translated: CASSLVLTSGRTYEQYF.

This clone was counted at least ten times. The CDR3 region has the DNA TGTGCCAGCAGCCAGAGGGGCCGTGATTCACCCCTCCACTTT. Amino acids: CASSQRGRDSPLHF. V usage is TRBV3-1 and J usage is TRBJ1-6; a possible D gene is TRBD1 (5 bases). V gave up 3 bases and J gave up 8 bases, with 11 bases separating them. Looked up from germline, CDR1 is LGHDT and CDR2 is YNNKEL (reference sequence). The CDR3 runs 14 residues. Variable domain in full (rest from reference TRBV3-1 and TRBJ1-6): DTAVSQTPKYLVTQMGNDKSIKCEQNLGHDTMYWYKQDSKKFLKIMFSYNNKELIINETVPNRFSPKSPDKAHLNLHINSLELGDSAVYFCASSQRGRDSPLHFGNGTRLTVT.

This clone was observed a few times. The junction and the germline gene differ at one end; a read error may be behind it. The chain carries TRBV12-5 and TRBJ2-3; D is unclear. Germline V gives CDR1 LGHNT, CDR2 FRNRAP. The CDR3 is made up of 15 amino acids. CDR3 protein: CASGLGKGRADAQYF. CDR3 nucleotides: TGTGCTAGTGGTCTGGGTAAGGGAAGGGCAGATGCGCAGTATTTT.

This clone was observed many times. The chain links TRBV20-1 to TRBJ1-1; D is unresolved. Germline CDR1 is DFQATT and CDR2 is SNEGSKA (reference sequence). V lost 6 bases to trimming and J lost 6 bases, with 11 bases between them. This CDR3 has 11 amino acids. The CDR3 region has the DNA TGCAGTGCCAGGACGGGAGCTGAAGCTTTCTTT. This sequence encodes CSARTGAEAFF.

The J gene is TRBJ2-7, the V gene TRBV3-1, with D unclear. Trimming took 0 bases from V and 7 from J, leaving 10 bases between them. CDR1 LGHDT and CDR2 YNNKEL come from the germline V gene (reference sequence). The CDR3 is 13 amino acids. In DNA form, the CDR3 reads TGTGCCAGCAGCCAAGAAGTCATAGGAGAGCAGTACTTC. It codes for CASSQEVIGEQYF.

This clone has a count of ten or more. The chain couples TRBV27 to TRBJ2-7; D remains ambiguous. This CDR3 is 15 amino acids long. Germline V gives CDR1 MNHEY, CDR2 SMNVEV (reference sequence). V shed 3 bases and J shed 3 bases, with 15 bases lying between them. CDR3 DNA: TGTGCCAGCAGTTTTGAACAGTCTCCCCTCTACGAGCAGTACTTC. Amino acid sequence: CASSFEQSPLYEQYF.

Many counts were recorded for this clone. Likely a read error: the CDR3 ends without its conserved phenylalanine or tryptophan. The rearrangement uses TRBV28 and TRBJ2-7, with 14 bases identical to TRBD2. V gave up 3 bases and J gave up 7 bases; unmatched junction bases: 5. The CDR3 contains 15 residues. Germline V gene lookup returns CDR1 MDHEN and CDR2 SYDVKM. The CDR3 region is CASSLGLAGVREQYL. For the CDR3, the DNA is TGTGCCAGCAGTTTGGGACTAGCGGGAGTAAGAGAGCAGTACCTC.

The count of this clone is one. The rearrangement joins TRBV4-1 to TRBJ1-6; the D is unclear. The CDR3 sequence is 14 residues long. Looked up from germline, CDR1 is MGHRA and CDR2 is YSYEKL. V lost 1 base and J lost 7, with 8 bases in between. CDR3: CASSQGLDNSPLHF. The CDR3 nucleotides are TGCGCCAGCAGCCAAGGACTTGACAATTCACCCCTCCACTTT.

By frequency in the sample, this clone is medium-sized. The chain is built from TRBV5-1 and TRBJ1-1, with 7 nucleotides matching TRBD1. Trimming removed 0 bases from V and 0 bases from J; junction bases left unmatched: 8. Per the germline V gene, CDR1 is SGHRS and CDR2 is YFSETQ. The CDR3 covers 17 residues. As DNA, the CDR3 is TGCGCCAGCAGCTTGGCTGACAGGGTAGTGGTGAACACTGAAGCTTTCTTT. Translated: CASSLADRVVVNTEAFF.

This clone was seen at least ten times. This chain uses TRBV7-3 with TRBJ1-1, with D perhaps matching TRBD1 (5 bases). Germline CDR1 is SGHTA and CDR2 is FQGTGA. Trimming cost V 11 bases and J 4 bases, with 14 bases left between them. The CDR3 runs 12 residues. The CDR3 sequence: CALRLGPTEAFF. DNA for the CDR3: TGTGCCCTCCGCCTGGGGCCCACTGAAGCTTTCTTT.

Ten or more counts support this clone. CDR3 in DNA: TGCGCCAGCAGCCCTCCGGGACACGCGAACACCGGGGAGCTGTTTTTT. Translating it yields CASSPPGHANTGELFF. This chain joins TRBV5-1 and TRBJ2-2; D perhaps matches TRBD1 (6 bases). Germline loops: CDR1 SGHRS, CDR2 YFSETQ. V was shortened by 4 bases and J by 0 bases, with 13 bases between the two germline ends. The CDR3 sequence is 16 residues long.

This chain uses TRBV20-1 with TRBJ1-1; 7 bases line up with TRBD1. CDR3 length: 11 amino acids. Trimming removed 7 bases from V and 7 bases from J; junction bases left unmatched: 6. Germline V gives CDR1 DFQATT, CDR2 SNEGSKA (reference sequence). In DNA form, the CDR3 reads TGCAGTGGGACAGGTGAGCTTGAAGCTTTCTTT. Translated: CSGTGELEAFF.

This clone has at least ten counts. This rearrangement joins TRBV11-3 to TRBJ2-3, with TRBD2 matching over 9 bases. Looked up from germline, CDR1 is SGHNT and CDR2 is YENEEA. The CDR3 has 18 residues. J lost 4 bases, V lost 5 bases, and 16 bases had no gene match. CDR3 DNA: TGTGCCAGCAGCATTGGATCAGACCCGACTAGCGGAGCAGATACGCAGTATTTT. Amino acid sequence: CASSIGSDPTSGADTQYF.

This chain joins TRBV28 and TRBJ1-6; the D is unclear. The germline gives CDR1 MDHEN, CDR2 SYDVKM. The CDR3 runs 14 residues. V lost 6 bases to trimming and J lost 10 bases, with 16 bases between them. The CDR3 DNA reads TGTGCCAGCAGCTTAGCGGATCCGGGATCACCCCTCCACTTT. Translation: CASSLADPGSPLHF.

This clone came up many times. The V gene is TRBV28, the J gene TRBJ1-3, with D unresolved. CDR3 length: 11 residues. V was clipped by 6 bases and J by 6 bases, with 6 bases between them. CDR1 MDHEN and CDR2 SYDVKM come from the germline V gene. The CDR3 spells CASRTENTIYF. Written as DNA, the CDR3 is TGTGCCAGCAGGACTGAAAACACCATATATTTT.